Here is one TCR beta chain with its context. Its antigen is unidentified. Isolation of PBMCs was performed on 8.5 to 10 ml fresh peripheral blood. The data were obtained in a study of T cells in Graves' hyperthyroidism and ophthalmopathy. Overall study results and limits: Most expanded thyroid clonotypes above 0.001 recurred in blood.

The investigators amplified TCR beta CDR3 regions from RNA transcripts. A set of HTBI primers served as the primers for a first-round RT-PCR of the TCR CDR3. TCRdb ran MiXCR on the multiplex PCR reads and lists one entry per CDR3 protein. The sample lists under 250,000 distinct CDR3 sequences; around 26% were seen once. The sample was blood. The receptor was derived from a woman in her thirties or forties with Graves' ophthalmopathy.

CDR3 DNA: TGTGCCAGCAGTTACCGAGGGGTAGGGGGAGTGAACACTGAAGCTTTCTTT. It encodes CASSYRGVGGVNTEAFF. The gene calls are TRBV27 and TRBJ1-1, with D perhaps matching TRBD1 (6 bases). Trimming took 4 bases from V and 0 from J, leaving 18 bases between them. The CDR3 totals 17 residues. CDR1 is MNHEY, CDR2 SMNVEV, per germline (reference sequence).